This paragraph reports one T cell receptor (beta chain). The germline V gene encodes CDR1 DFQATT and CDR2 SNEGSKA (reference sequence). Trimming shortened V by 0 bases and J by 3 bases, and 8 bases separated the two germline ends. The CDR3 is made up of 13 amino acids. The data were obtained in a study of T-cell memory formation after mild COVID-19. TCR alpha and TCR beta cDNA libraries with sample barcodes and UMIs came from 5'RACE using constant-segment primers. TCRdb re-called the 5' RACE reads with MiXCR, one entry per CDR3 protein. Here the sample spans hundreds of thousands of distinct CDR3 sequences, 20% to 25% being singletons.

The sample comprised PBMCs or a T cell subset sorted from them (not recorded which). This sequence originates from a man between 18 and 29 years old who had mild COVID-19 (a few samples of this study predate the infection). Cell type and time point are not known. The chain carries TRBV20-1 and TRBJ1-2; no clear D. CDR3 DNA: TGCAGTGCTAGAGATGAGTCTTACTATGGCTACACCTTC. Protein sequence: CSARDESYYGYTF.